This T cell receptor beta chain appears in the sequencing data of a study of blood T cell repertoires in COVID-19. V dropped 1 base and J dropped 3 bases, with 10 bases sitting between them. In germline, CDR1 is MDHEN, CDR2 SYDVKM. There are 15 residues in the CDR3. Assay used: immunoSEQ multiplex PCR; TCRdb lists only in-frame clones, some missing. The sample yields a few hundred thousand clones, approximately 84% seen once. This TCR derives from a man aged 40-50 years who had recovered from COVID-19. The rearrangement uses TRBV28 and TRBJ2-4; D gene unclear. Source material: PBMCs or T cells enriched from blood (not recorded which). The CDR3 region has the DNA TGTGCCAGCAGTTTATCAGGAAACCTCAAAAACATTCAGTACTTC. Its protein is CASSLSGNLKNIQYF. Full variable domain (rest looked up from reference TRBV28 and TRBJ2-4): DVKVTQSSRYLVKRTGEKVFLECVQDMDHENMFWYRQDPGLGLRLIYFSYDVKMKEKGDIPEGYSVSREKKERFSLILESASTNQTSMYLCASSLSGNLKNIQYFGAGTRLSVL.